This T cell receptor beta chain was retrieved from a study of blood T cell repertoires in COVID-19. About the study: Spain, Italy and the United States supplied samples that represented acute and convalescent COVID-19. From T cells, B-cell-depleted T cells, or PBMCs came the material, which was cDNA or gDNA.

This CDR3 comprises 14 residues. Looked up from germline, CDR1 is KGHSH and CDR2 is LQKENI. V dropped 2 bases and J dropped 8 bases, with 15 bases sitting between them. Methods used by the authors: Reference gene primer amplification yielded estimated nucleated cell counts. Only in-frame clones appear in the TCRdb table, and some are missing; sequencing was by immunoSEQ multiplex PCR. Clone size and V and J calls were adopted from that table, with D and trimming inferred from the DNA. The sample has some 200,000 clones, around 89% seen once. This clonotype was obtained from a woman aged 40 to 50 with acute or convalescent COVID-19. The chain combines TRBV18 with TRBJ1-1; D ambiguous. Sequencing input: peripheral blood. The CDR3 DNA follows: TGTGCCAGCTCACCAATTAATCACGCAGGAGAAGCTTTCTTT. It is translated as CASSPINHAGEAFF.